These 26 T cell receptor beta chains share one sample of origin, sequenced in a study of regulatory T cells in long-lasting Graves disease. Time point meaning: persistent/refractory GD, antithyroid drugs over 5 years with positive TRAb. From RNA extracted from PBMCs, the TCR library was made. Relying on iRepertoire HTBI primers and Arm-PCR of CDR3 regions, the team built TCR beta libraries. Via MiXCR, TCRdb re-called the multiplex PCR reads, giving one row per CDR3 protein. Here the sample spans around 400,000 distinct CDR3 sequences, over 20% being singletons. This specimen consisted of peripheral blood mononuclear cells (PBMCs), obtained when the disease was refractory, from a patient treated with antithyroid drugs. The origin of the receptors is a female donor with Graves disease.

This clonotype was found a few times. V gene TRBV12-3 or TRBV12-4 combines with J gene TRBJ2-1; TRBD1 might be the D (5 bases). This CDR3 comprises 14 residues. The V end was cut by 6 bases, the J end by 7 bases, with 16 bases between. CDR3 amino acids: CASSPEQGWNEQFF. As DNA, the CDR3 is TGTGCCAGCAGCCCCGAGCAGGGCTGGAATGAGCAGTTCTTC.

As to this clonotype: The junction departs from germline at one end; a sequencing error may be responsible. V is TRBV28 and J is TRBJ2-1, with 11 bases aligning to TRBD2. Germline V gene lookup returns CDR1 MDHEN and CDR2 SYDVKM. This CDR3 region has 15 residues. The CDR3 DNA follows: TGTGCCAGCAGTTCACGACTAGCGGGATATATTCGGGCGCTCTTC. Protein: CASSSRLAGYIRALF.

This clonotype occurred many times. The genes are TRBV6-1 and TRBJ2-7, with 12 bases that match TRBD2. In germline, CDR1 is MNHNS, CDR2 SASEGT. V trimming: 8 bases; J trimming: 6 bases; junction bases outside the gene matches: 11. The CDR3 has 15 amino acids. CDR3 coding DNA: TGTGCCAGCGGAACCCTAGCGGGAGGGCCGTCCGAGCAGTACTTC. Its protein product is CASGTLAGGPSEQYF.

The rearrangement joins TRBV25-1 to TRBJ1-5; the match to TRBD1 covers 8 bases. The CDR3 is 15 amino acids. Per germline, CDR1 MGHDK and CDR2 SYGVNS. J was trimmed by 6 bases and V by 6 bases; bases with no gene match: 10. The CDR3: CASSPDRGPGQPQHF. The DNA of the CDR3 is TGTGCCAGCAGCCCTGACAGGGGCCCGGGTCAGCCCCAGCATTTT.

Comment on this clonotype: This may arise from a read error, as a much more abundant clone is one base away. The V and J genes are TRBV20-1 and TRBJ2-5; D is uncertain. CDR3 length: 11 amino acids. The V end was cut by 4 bases, the J end by 5 bases, with 8 bases between. CDR1 and CDR2 from the germline V gene are DFQATT and SNEGSKA (reference sequence). CDR3 sequence: CSATVKETQYF. In nucleotides, the CDR3 is TGCAGTGCTACGGTGAAGGAGACCCAGTACTTC.

The chain combines TRBV6-2 or TRBV6-3 with TRBJ1-5; maybe TRBD1 (5 bases). This CDR3 region has 16 residues. The V gene's germline CDR1 is MNHEY and CDR2 SVGEGT. The V gene lost 5 bases and the J gene lost 4 bases, with 18 bases spanning the gap. CDR3 region: CASSERSRGMNQPQHF. Written as DNA, the CDR3 is TGTGCCAGCAGTGAAAGAAGTCGGGGGATGAATCAGCCCCAGCATTTT.

As concerns this clonotype: A junction boundary mismatches the germline segment, possibly from a read error. The rearrangement uses TRBV5-1 and TRBJ2-7; TRBD1 aligns across 9 bases. CDR1 is SGHRS, CDR2 YFSETQ, per germline. The CDR3 has 16 residues. The CDR3 DNA reads as TGCGCCAGCAGCTTGTCCTCCCCGGGACAGGGAGGGGAGCAGTGCTTC. Translating it yields CASSLSSPGQGGEQCF.

Remarks on this clonotype: This sequence may be a read error, since a much larger clone differs from it by one base. This chain links TRBV6-5 with TRBJ1-2, with no clear D. V lost 0 bases, J lost 4 bases, and 18 bases lay in between. The CDR3 is made up of 17 amino acids. Per germline, CDR1 MNHEY and CDR2 SVGAGI. The CDR3, as DNA: TGTGCCAGCAGTTACTCCTTCTTGATGCTTAGATCCTATGGCTACACCTTC. This codes for CASSYSFLMLRSYGYTF.

In this sample, this clonotype turned up many times. The chain employs TRBV20-1 and TRBJ2-7; D is uncertain. The V and J ends lost 6 bases and 6 bases respectively, with 12 bases between them. Germline CDR1 and CDR2: DFQATT and SNEGSKA (reference sequence). The CDR3 extends over 11 amino acids. The CDR3 loop is CSASSGTEQYF. The CDR3 DNA is TGCAGTGCCTCCTCGGGTACCGAGCAGTACTTC.

The rearrangement uses TRBV9 and TRBJ1-1; the D gene is possibly TRBD1 (5 bases). The ends were cut back, 5 bases at V and 6 bases at J, with 14 bases in the middle. Germline CDR1 is SGDLS and CDR2 is YYNGEE. The CDR3 extends over 13 amino acids. Here the CDR3 DNA reads TGTGCCAGCAGACCCGGGGAAGGGGCTGAAGCTTTCTTT. As protein: CASRPGEGAEAFF.

The CDR3 reads CRAEVSSYNEQFF. The CDR3 DNA reads TGCAGGGCAGAGGTGAGCTCCTACAATGAGCAGTTCTTC. The chain employs TRBV29-1 and TRBJ2-1; D gene uncertain. CDR3 length equals 13 residues. Germline values: CDR1 SQVTM, CDR2 ANQGSEA.

This clonotype occurred many times. This chain connects TRBV28 to TRBJ2-7; D is possibly TRBD1 (6 bases). The CDR3 runs to 14 residues. Trimming stripped 7 bases from V and 0 bases from J, with 13 bases between. Germline CDR1 and CDR2: MDHEN and SYDVKM. CDR3 DNA: TGTGCCAGCAACAACAGGGTTAGCTCCTACGAGCAGTACTTC. Encoded protein: CASNNRVSSYEQYF.

Worth noting for this clonotype: One end of the junction does not line up with germline, which may come from a read error. This sequence joins TRBV10-2 and TRBJ2-5; 8 positions agree with TRBD2. This CDR3 has 16 residues. Germline lookup yields CDR1 WSHSY and CDR2 SAAADI. Here the CDR3 DNA reads TGCGCCAGCAGTGACGTTATAGCGGGGATACAAGGGACCCAGTACTTC. This encodes CASSDVIAGIQGTQYF.

As to this clonotype: This may arise from a read error, as a much more abundant clone is one base away. The chain couples TRBV11-2 to TRBJ2-7; 10 positions match TRBD2. V dropped 8 bases and J dropped 2; count of bases not matched to a gene: 3. The CDR3 totals 13 residues. The germline gives CDR1 SGHAT, CDR2 FQNNGV. CDR3 DNA: TGTGCCAGCGGGACTAGCGAAGCCTACGAGCAGTACTTC. This sequence encodes CASGTSEAYEQYF. The full variable domain, completed using reference TRBV11-2 and TRBJ2-7, is EAGVAQSPRYKIIEKRQSVAFWCNPISGHATLYWYQQILGQGPKLLIQFQNNGVVDDSQLPKDRFSAERLKGVDSTLKIQPAKLEDSAVYLCASGTSEAYEQYFGPGTRLTVT.

This chain joins TRBV11-2 and TRBJ2-3; weak D call: TRBD2 (6 bases). CDR3 length: 17 amino acids. Per the germline V gene, CDR1 is SGHAT and CDR2 is FQNNGV. Trimming took 3 bases from V and 2 from J, leaving 18 bases between them. CDR3 residues: CASSFHPRTTSTDTQYF. The DNA for the CDR3 is TGTGCCAGCAGCTTTCACCCTCGGACTACATCCACAGATACGCAGTATTTT.

Only a few counts were recorded for this clonotype. The rearrangement joins TRBV10-2 to TRBJ1-1; D is ambiguous. V dropped 2 bases and J dropped 4 bases, with 11 bases sitting between them. The CDR3 is made up of 14 amino acids. Germline V gene lookup returns CDR1 WSHSY and CDR2 SAAADI. Here the CDR3 DNA reads TGCGCCAGCAGTGAGAGCGCTATGGGCACTGAAGCTTTCTTT. Translation gives CASSESAMGTEAFF.

V is TRBV28 and J is TRBJ2-3, with 9 bases fitting TRBD1. CDR3 length equals 15 residues. CDR1 is MDHEN and CDR2 is SYDVKM in the germline V gene. The ends lost 2 bases at V and 2 bases at J; junction bases unmatched: 2. CDR3 residues: CASSLGDRDTDTQYF. CDR3 coding DNA: TGTGCCAGCAGTTTAGGGGACAGGGACACAGATACGCAGTATTTT.

This clonotype showed up just a few times. The V gene is TRBV6-1, the J gene TRBJ1-3; possible D gene TRBD1, 6 bases. The CDR3 length is 16 residues. Germline CDR1 reads MNHNS; CDR2 reads SASEGT. The V end was cut by 2 bases, the J end by 2 bases, with 13 bases between. CDR3 coding DNA: TGTGCCAGCAGTGAATTCACAGGGATTGCTGGAAACACCATATATTTT. Encoded protein: CASSEFTGIAGNTIYF.

Note on this clonotype: Being one base from a much bigger clone, this may be a read error. The chain recombines TRBV2 with TRBJ2-2, with D possibly TRBD2 on 6 matching bases. The V and J ends lost 5 bases and 4 bases respectively, with 17 bases between them. CDR1 and CDR2 from the germline V gene are SNHLY and FYNNEI. The CDR3 has 16 amino acids. Written as DNA, the CDR3 is TGTGCCAGCAGTAATGTGGGAGGAGGGCTCACCGGGGAGCTGTTTTTT. Amino acids: CASSNVGGGLTGELFF. The variable domain in full, completed from reference TRBV2 and TRBJ2-2, reads EPEVTQTPSHQVTQMGQEVILRCVPISNHLYFYWYRQILGQKVEFLVSFYNNEISEKSEIFDDQFSVERPDGSNFTLKIRSTKLEDSAMYFCASSNVGGGLTGELFFGEGSRLTVL.

The chain has TRBV5-5 and TRBJ1-5; D possibly corresponds to TRBD1 (6 bases). Germline V gives CDR1 SGHKS, CDR2 YYEKEE (reference sequence). There are 15 residues in the CDR3. V dropped 0 bases and J dropped 4 bases, with 11 bases sitting between them. The CDR3 reads CASSLELTGNQPQHF. The CDR3 nucleotides read TGTGCCAGCAGCTTGGAACTGACAGGAAATCAGCCCCAGCATTTT. Full variable domain (missing parts from reference TRBV5-5 and TRBJ1-5): DAGVTQSPTHLIKTRGQQVTLRCSPISGHKSVSWYQQVLGQGPQFIFQYYEKEERGRGNFPDRFSARQFPNYSSELNVNALLLGDSALYLCASSLELTGNQPQHFGDGTRLSIL.

This clonotype was seen ten or more times. The chain carries TRBV2 and TRBJ2-4; D unresolved. The CDR3 has 13 residues. Germline V gives CDR1 SNHLY, CDR2 FYNNEI. Trimming removed 1 base from V and 11 bases from J, with 12 bases in between. CDR3 in amino acids: CASSEGVPSFQYF. CDR3 sequence (DNA): TGTGCCAGCAGTGAAGGGGTTCCGAGTTTTCAGTACTTC.

On this clonotype: A much more abundant neighbour one base away suggests this may be a read error. V gene TRBV12-3 or TRBV12-4 combines with J gene TRBJ2-1; the match to TRBD2 covers 10 bases. The CDR3 contains 14 residues. The CDR3 loop is CASSPSGSRNGQFF. CDR3 in DNA: TGTGCCAGCAGTCCTAGCGGGAGCCGCAATGGGCAGTTCTTC.

The chain joins TRBV4-2 to TRBJ2-7, with 7 positions matching TRBD2. The CDR3 runs to 17 residues. With 0 bases clipped from V and 4 bases from J, the junction kept 12 bases outside the gene matches. Germline V lookup: CDR1 LGHNA, CDR2 YNFKEQ. CDR3 DNA: TGTGCCAGCAGCCAAGATACCCGAAGCGGGGCGAAATACGAGCAGTACTTC. Its protein is CASSQDTRSGAKYEQYF.

This clonotype was recorded a few times. As DNA, the CDR3 is TGTGCCAGCAGCTCCACGTTCTGGGATCTCACCTACGAGCAGTACTTC. This encodes CASSSTFWDLTYEQYF. The chain is built from TRBV7-2 and TRBJ2-7; no firm D call. Germline lookup yields CDR1 SGHTA and CDR2 FQGNSA. CDR3 length: 16 amino acids. Deletions cut 4 bases from V and 2 bases from J, with 18 bases between.

About this clonotype itself: This may be a read error, as it is one base from a much larger clone. The chain combines TRBV7-3 with TRBJ1-5; D remains ambiguous. CDR1 and CDR2 from the germline V gene are SGHTA and FQGTGA. The CDR3 is 14 amino acids. CDR3 amino acids: CTSRQDMSNQPQHF. The CDR3 DNA sequence: TGTACCAGCAGACAAGACATGAGCAATCAGCCCCAGCATTTT.

This clonotype has a single count. With a far larger clone one base away, a read error is the likely cause. The rearrangement uses TRBV6-1 and TRBJ1-5, with a tentative D call TRBD1 (6 bases). The CDR3 spans 14 residues. Germline V lookup: CDR1 MNHNS, CDR2 SASEGT. The CDR3 bases are TGTGCCAGCGGTGAAGGGGGTAGCAATCAGCCCCAGCATTTT. Amino acid sequence: CASGEGGSNQPQHF.